The sequence of this T cell receptor (beta chain) was determined in a study of PD-L1 blockade in urothelial cancer (dated by TCRdb to between 2016 and 2019). For the study in its entirety: All patients started therapy in the mid-2010s and received atezolizumab 1,200 mg intravenously every 3 weeks. About 90% of the 29 patients were males with bladder-origin urothelial cancer, and about 65% of the roughly 30 reported a prior smoking history. An ECOG performance status of 0 or 1 was recorded for the patients, and 0 to 3 prior chemotherapy regimens had been received by the patients. Blood samples were analyzed at 3 weeks after treatment start (second dose) and at 6 weeks after treatment start. Blood samples yielded a median of roughly 140,000 T cells and more than 80,000 unique TCRs, with median clonality 0.080. The study was an exploratory multi-omic analysis of somatic, immune and clinical correlates of response to PD-L1 blockade with atezolizumab in urothelial cancer. Pretreatment tumor samples and matched peripheral blood, collected serially before and after atezolizumab treatment, underwent TCR sequencing. Progression-free survival longer than 6 months counted as durable clinical benefit, and TCR features were additionally tested against both progression-free and overall survival. In the same patients who had TCR sequencing, pretreatment tumors also underwent whole exome sequencing and RNA sequencing. Roughly 9 patients reached durable clinical benefit, while some 20 patients did not. Pretreatment blood TCR-seq was available for about 27 patients, at least one posttreatment blood collection was obtained for around 24 patients, and tumor TCR-seq was available for around 24 patients. What the authors observed across the whole study: Because the sample size was small (n ≈ 30) and many exploratory analyses were performed, the results are intended to be hypothesis-generating. At 3 weeks after the start of treatment, tumor-associated TCR clones in peripheral blood had expanded more in patients with durable benefit (n of about 22, p = 0.022). Improved progression-free and overall survival was found to be associated with pretreatment peripheral blood TCR clonality below the median.

A total of approximately 27 patients with locally advanced or metastatic urothelial carcinoma, treated at Memorial Sloan Kettering on a trial protocol, made up the cohort. Peripheral blood mononuclear cells were collected pretreatment and during treatment, with between 1 and 8 total time points obtained per patient. The Qiagen DNeasy Blood extraction kit was used to purify genomic DNA from total PBMCs and tumor samples. PBMCs were collected pretreatment and during treatment, and were isolated and stored as previously described. Worth noting for this clone: Its antigen is still unknown. No base quality values were provided; no much bigger clone lies one nucleotide off.

To estimate absolute template abundance from read counts, synthetic TCR analog templates were spiked into each PCR. The immunoSEQ assay used bias-controlled V and J gene primers to amplify TCRbeta CDR3 regions from genomic DNA. Sequencing of rearranged TCRbeta segments was done at approximately 20X coverage. The source study handled its data this way. Sequencing errors were corrected by clustering, and CDR3s were annotated against IMGT so that V, D and J genes could be assigned. Downstream analyses used only productive TCRbeta rearrangements, leaving out any out-of-frame or stop-codon sequences. Clonality was calculated as one minus the Shannon entropy normalized by the log of the number of unique productive sequences. Fisher's exact test with Benjamini-Hochberg correction, using a cutoff of adjusted p below 0.01, was how clones that differed between time points or between blood and tumor were identified. TCRdb provides this immuneACCESS table in a form limited to in-frame rearrangements. Some clones are lacking; in checked studies, under half of them reflect an unresolved V gene, and why the rest are absent is not known. That table furnishes V, J and clone size, whereas the DNA furnished D and trimming. The sample table records over 65,000 clones; under 90% of these occur just once. The ten largest clones capture 4% to 5% of the sample.

The TCR comes from a man between 65 and 85 years old with urothelial cancer. The sequencing used PBMCs, collected around atezolizumab (anti-PD-L1) treatment.

The sequenced DNA is TGTGCCAGCAGTCCCTTGGGACAGGGTAATCAGCCCCAGCATTTT. The translation is CASSPLGQGNQPQHF. The V and J segments used are TRBV28 and TRBJ1-5; 9 middle bases align to TRBD1. Trimming removed 5 bases from V and 4 bases from J; the gene matches leave 6 bases unexplained. From a lookup of the germline V gene, CDR1 and CDR2 are MDHEN and SYDVKM. The CDR3 numbers 15 residues from cysteine through phenylalanine. Solely the CDR3 DNA is kept, with 45 bases framed from the first base. With the portions outside the CDR3 filled from the reference TRBV28 and TRBJ1-5 genes, the complete variable region becomes DVKVTQSSRYLVKRTGEKVFLECVQDMDHENMFWYRQDPGLGLRLIYFSYDVKMKEKGDIPEGYSVSREKKERFSLILESASTNQTSMYLCASSPLGQGNQPQHFGDGTRLSIL.